Given below is one TCR beta chain in context. Its antigen remains unknown. Trimming stripped 2 bases from V and 2 bases from J, with 16 bases between. Looked up from germline, CDR1 is SNHLY and CDR2 is FYNNEI. The CDR3 sequence is 16 residues long. Sequencing of cultured CD4+ T cell DNA used the Oncomine TCR Beta short-read assay. One entry per CDR3 protein results from TCRdb running MiXCR on the PCR reads. The sample holds about 16,000 distinct CDR3 sequences, about 59% seen once. As to time point: late sampling 161 to 241 days after vaccination in a few convalescent patients. As to treatment: approximately nine-day PBMC culture with coronavirus spike peptide pools or control peptides (ViraFEST assay). These data originate in a study of vaccination and CD4 T cells after COVID-19. Study as a whole: Day 14 and days 161 to 241 post-vaccination were the time points at which a few convalescent patients were sampled.

The rearrangement joins TRBV2 to TRBJ2-7, with D possibly being TRBD1 (6 bases). The sequenced sample was CD4+ T cells from blood, cultured in vitro, obtained about 7 months after SARS-CoV-2 vaccination. This receptor was obtained from a human donor who had recovered from COVID-19. CDR3 DNA: TGTGCCAGCAGTGAAACCCCCAGGACAGCCACCTACGAGCAGTACTTC. Its translation: CASSETPRTATYEQYF.